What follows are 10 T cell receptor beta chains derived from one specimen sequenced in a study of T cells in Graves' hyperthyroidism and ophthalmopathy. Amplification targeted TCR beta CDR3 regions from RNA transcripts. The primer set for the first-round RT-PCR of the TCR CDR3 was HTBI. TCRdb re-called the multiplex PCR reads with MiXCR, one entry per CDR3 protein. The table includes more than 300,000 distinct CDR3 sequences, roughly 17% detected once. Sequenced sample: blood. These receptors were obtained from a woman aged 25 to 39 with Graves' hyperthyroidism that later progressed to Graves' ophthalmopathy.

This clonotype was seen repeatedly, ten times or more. The CDR3 reads CASSSYGQLKETQYF. CDR3 sequence (DNA): TGTGCCAGCAGTTCCTATGGACAGCTAAAAGAGACCCAGTACTTC. The gene calls are TRBV28 and TRBJ2-5; TRBD1 is a possible D gene (6 bases). Trimming left V 4 bases short and J 3 bases short, with 15 bases between. Germline lookup yields CDR1 MDHEN and CDR2 SYDVKM. This CDR3 has 15 amino acids.

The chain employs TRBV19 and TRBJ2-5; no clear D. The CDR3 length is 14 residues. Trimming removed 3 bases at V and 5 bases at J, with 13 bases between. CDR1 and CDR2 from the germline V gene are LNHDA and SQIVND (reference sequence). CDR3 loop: CASSISSGGETQYF. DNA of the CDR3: TGTGCCAGTAGTATTTCCTCGGGTGGGGAGACCCAGTACTTC.

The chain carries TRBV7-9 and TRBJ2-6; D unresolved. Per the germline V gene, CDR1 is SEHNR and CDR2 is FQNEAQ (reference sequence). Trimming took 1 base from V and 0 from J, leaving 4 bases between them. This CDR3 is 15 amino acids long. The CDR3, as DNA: TGTGCCAGCAGCTTAGGGGACTCTGGGGCCAACGTCCTGACTTTC. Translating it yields CASSLGDSGANVLTF.

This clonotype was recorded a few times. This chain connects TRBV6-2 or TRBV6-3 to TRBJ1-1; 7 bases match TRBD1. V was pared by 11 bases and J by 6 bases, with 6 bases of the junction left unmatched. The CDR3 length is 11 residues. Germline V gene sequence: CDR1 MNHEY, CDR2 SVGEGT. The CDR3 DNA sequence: TGTGCCGGGGGGACAGAGGCTGAAGCTTTCTTT. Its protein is CAGGTEAEAFF.

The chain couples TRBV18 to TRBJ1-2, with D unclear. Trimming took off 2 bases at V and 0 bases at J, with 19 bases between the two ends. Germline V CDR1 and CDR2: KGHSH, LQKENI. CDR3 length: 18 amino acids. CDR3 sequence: CASSPDYGPPSANYGYTF. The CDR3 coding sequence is TGTGCCAGCTCACCAGATTATGGCCCCCCATCAGCTAACTATGGCTACACCTTC.

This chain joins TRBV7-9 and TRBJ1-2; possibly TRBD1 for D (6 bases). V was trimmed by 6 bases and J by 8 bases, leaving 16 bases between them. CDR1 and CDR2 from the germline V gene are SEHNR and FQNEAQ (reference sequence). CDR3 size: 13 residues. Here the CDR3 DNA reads TGTGCCAGCAGTCCTGCGCCCGGGGGCGGCTACACCTTC. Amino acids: CASSPAPGGGYTF.

The CDR3: CSAARDTQKEQYF. The CDR3 DNA reads TGCAGTGCTGCCCGGGACACTCAAAAGGAGCAGTACTTC. The gene calls are TRBV20-1 and TRBJ2-7; TRBD1 might be the D (6 bases). CDR1 and CDR2 (germline): DFQATT, SNEGSKA (reference sequence). V was trimmed by 5 bases and J by 7 bases, leaving 18 bases between them. The CDR3 runs 13 residues.

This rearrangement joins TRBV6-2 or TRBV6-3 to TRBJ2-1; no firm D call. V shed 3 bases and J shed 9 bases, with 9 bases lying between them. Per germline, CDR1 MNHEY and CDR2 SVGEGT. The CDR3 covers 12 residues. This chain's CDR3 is CASSYFRVEQFF. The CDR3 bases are TGTGCCAGCAGTTATTTTAGGGTTGAGCAGTTCTTC.

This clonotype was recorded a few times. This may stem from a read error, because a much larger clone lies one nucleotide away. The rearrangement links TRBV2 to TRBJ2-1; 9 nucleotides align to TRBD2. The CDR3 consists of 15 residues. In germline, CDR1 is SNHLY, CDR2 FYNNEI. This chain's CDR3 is CASRLAGGSYNEQLF. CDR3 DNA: TGTGCCAGCAGACTAGCGGGTGGCTCCTACAATGAGCAGCTCTTC.

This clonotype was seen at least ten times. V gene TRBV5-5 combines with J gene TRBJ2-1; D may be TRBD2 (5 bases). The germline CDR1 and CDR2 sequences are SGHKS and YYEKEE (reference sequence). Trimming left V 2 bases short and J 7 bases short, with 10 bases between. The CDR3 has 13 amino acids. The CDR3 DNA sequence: TGTGCCAGCAGCTTCCGAGGGTCAAATGAGCAGTTCTTC. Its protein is CASSFRGSNEQFF.